Sequencing of this TCR beta chain was carried out in a study of post-analysis software for immune sequencing data. Study-wide context: Disease trajectories encompassed relapsing-remitting, secondary progressive and progressive-relapsing multiple sclerosis.

About this clonotype: Its antigen is still unknown.

CDR1 and CDR2 from the germline V gene are MNHEY and SVGAGI. Trimming stripped 5 bases from V and 1 base from J, with 11 bases between. The CDR3 consists of 14 residues. Presence of unique molecular identifiers characterized the TCR beta cDNA libraries. MiXCR was run by TCRdb on the PCR reads, yielding one entry per CDR3 protein. The data contain about 540,000 distinct CDR3 sequences, approximately 31% of them seen just once; the ten biggest clones take up roughly 6%. Study conclusions and caveats: Versus controls, multiple sclerosis patients showed significantly lower diversity (normalized Chao1). When the samples were clustered directly with F measure, those that had been prepared in the same batch showed strong co-clustering. A few TRBV segments occurring more often in patients than controls included TRBV5-6, TRBV5-1 and TRBV20-1.

The TCR originated in a girl aged 2-17 years with multiple sclerosis. The specimen was blood. The chain uses TRBV6-5 and TRBJ1-1; D possibly corresponds to TRBD1 (6 bases). The CDR3 spells CASSQGWRNTEAFF. The CDR3 nucleotides read TGTGCCAGCAGTCAGGGGTGGCGGAACACTGAAGCTTTCTTT.